This T cell receptor beta chain was profiled in a study of T cell changes during pregnancy in multiple sclerosis. This clone was found once. Clones were read by immunoSEQ multiplex PCR, and TCRdb kept only the in-frame ones, dropping some. In the table there are more than 65,000 clones, more than 85% of which are singletons. The germline V gene has CDR1 SGHRS and CDR2 YFSETQ. The CDR3 is 12 amino acids. V was shortened by 3 bases and J by 10 bases, with 8 bases between the two germline ends. The TCR was taken from a female donor with multiple sclerosis, enrolled in a pregnancy study. This rearrangement joins TRBV5-1 to TRBJ1-6; possibly TRBD1 for D (5 bases). This sample comprised peripheral blood, obtained in the first trimester of pregnancy. The CDR3 DNA reads TGCGCCAGCAGCTCAGGGTTATCACCCCTCCACTTT. Residues: CASSSGLSPLHF.